This T cell receptor (beta chain) was sequenced during a study of blood T cell repertoires in COVID-19. The ends lost 6 bases at V and 4 bases at J; junction bases unmatched: 8. The V gene's germline CDR1 is MNHEY and CDR2 SMNVEV (reference sequence). CDR3 length equals 16 residues. Only in-frame clones appear in the TCRdb table, and some are missing; sequencing was by immunoSEQ multiplex PCR. The sample holds 150,000 or so clones, approximately 80% seen once. This sequence joins TRBV27 and TRBJ1-4; 10 nucleotides align to TRBD1. The source material was peripheral blood. The TCR was taken from a human donor with acute or convalescent COVID-19. The donor label of this sample is uncertain. This CDR3 is CASRSTWDRGNEKLFF. In DNA form, the CDR3 reads TGTGCCAGCAGATCTACCTGGGACAGGGGTAATGAAAAACTGTTTTTT.